This TCR beta chain is drawn from a study of cytomegalovirus exposure and HLA in healthy donors (dated by TCRdb to between 2016 and 2019). The study in broad terms: In an earlier analysis of 587 of the donors, around 300 Gb of sequence data and 95 million to 130 million unique TCR beta sequences from about 190 million T cells were reported. An early release that covered roughly 600 HLA-typed donors contained approximately 290 gigabases of sequencing data and around 80 million unique TCR sequences. The genetic ancestry cluster associated with self-reported Caucasian donors included around 76% of the roughly 410 genotyped donors. The study was designed to test whether signatures of past pathogen exposure could be identified by cataloging public T cell receptors. The T cell repertoires of under 700 subjects were profiled by immunosequencing and related to cytomegalovirus serostatus. Besides the first cohort of roughly 640 subjects, a separate validation cohort made up of about 120 different subjects was used. High-throughput TCR immunosequencing, statistical association of individual TCRs with disease status, and machine learning were combined to predict cytomegalovirus infection status. In a later analysis, previously published TCR beta repertoires from about 640 donors were re-analyzed and high-resolution HLA genotyping was added so that TCR occurrence patterns could be studied. Rather than using new phenotypic data, the later analysis identified candidate immune exposures from TCR beta sequences and from how often those sequences occurred across donors. In an earlier analysis of several hundred of the donors, high-throughput TCR beta sequencing was used to judge whether each TCR beta V gene segment behaved as functional or pseudogenic. Donor age, sex, ethnicity and CMV serostatus were compiled together with the repertoire data. Genome-wide SNP genotypes for about three fifths of the roughly 670 donors were used in a later genetic analysis, which treated that subset as a discovery cohort. Every discovery cohort repertoire had been produced on one sequencing platform. HLA typing included class I and class II loci at four-digit resolution. The number of donors typed differed by locus, with 629-630 for A, B, C, DRB1 and DQB1, around 500 for DQA1, 600 to 610 for DPA1, and over 400 for DPB1. A handful of DR-DQ haplotypes were handled as single units for association and clustering because linkage in the cohort was strong. On average, 235,054 unique TCR beta nucleotide sequences were sequenced per donor among roughly 430 genotyped donors of the cohort, with roughly 18% of those sequences being non-productive. The research as a whole found: Presence/absence analyses assumed roughly uniform sequencing depth across donors, an assumption that may not hold. Because counts were too low, 15 to 20 rarely observed V segments, including chromosome 9 orphons, were excluded from the earlier analysis of 500 to 700 of the donors. In an earlier analysis of about 600 of the donors, most TCR beta V segments appeared in productive rearrangements about 90% or about 30% of the time, broadly matching IMGT annotations. A further reported finding was that TCR beta sequences accurately predicted the HLA-A and HLA-B alleles for most subjects in the first cohort. A few of the identified cytomegalovirus-associated TCR beta chains were confirmed in vitro to be specific for cytomegalovirus antigens. A later analysis associated 15,000 to 20,000 TCR beta sequences with specific HLA alleles at a false discovery rate of 0.05. Because some donors lacked HLA typing at each locus, the association tests relied only on the typed subset. Most TCR sequences were seen in very few donors, while some public TCRs were found in many individuals. A later analysis found that HLA-associated TCR beta chains were more clonally expanded and had lower generation probabilities than equally common non-associated chains. In the study, about 150 TCR beta chains were listed as associated with cytomegalovirus. It was suggested by the authors that the approach could potentially be generalized to other disease states and immunological phenotypes. Some IMGT-functional V segments, including TRBV6-2 and TRBV6-3, could not be told apart with the 87-base-pair reads, so those segments were excluded. Correlated functional status among segregating V segments might be attributable to linkage disequilibrium, but an unknown experimental factor could not be ruled out. Cytomegalovirus status was reported to be diagnosed by the classifier with high specificity and sensitivity in both the original and validation cohorts. In this cohort, only TCR beta chains were sequenced, and detectable features were limited by the absence of alpha or paired-chain data. Most CMV-associated TCR beta chains appeared to be HLA-restricted in a later analysis, and the HLA associations seemed to be driven largely by CMV exposure. Several of the top co-occurrence clusters appeared to be linked to parvovirus B19, influenza, CMV and Epstein-Barr virus, according to a later analysis. According to a later genetic analysis, donors in an Asian-associated ancestry cluster had fewer N-insertions in productive TCRs than the approximately 690-donor mean. When HLA alleles, especially DR and DQ, strongly co-occurred, TCR associations were difficult to assign to individual alleles. Immune exposure information for the cohort was limited to CMV serostatus. In a later analysis, the rate of TCR association differed among HLA loci, with DRB1 alleles having the most associated TCRs and HLA-C alleles having the fewest. V-gene and J-gene trimming of TCR beta chains was associated with a missense DCLRE1C variant in a later genetic analysis, and the association was replicated in an independent cohort. A cluster of highly shared sequence variants was judged likely to represent a technical artifact of the sequencing pipeline.

The CDR3 starts with the cysteine, ends with the phenylalanine, and has 15 residues. Only the CDR3 DNA is retained, 45 bases long and in frame from the first base. The V end gives up 3 bases and the J end 7 bases, leaving 5 bases in the junction not matched to a gene. For CDR1 and CDR2, the germline V gene (reference sequence) lists MNHEY and SMNVEV. The cohort consisted of 670 or so healthy bone marrow donors. At the time of sampling, every cohort member was nominally healthy, though immune exposures that went unrecorded were likely present. The donor tested CMV seropositive and was one of the 289 seropositive cohort members. Each donor provided a peripheral blood sample, and peripheral blood mononuclear cells were used for TCR beta sequencing. The Qiagen DNeasy Blood Extraction Kit was used to extract genomic DNA from the blood cell samples. The library was prepared using the immunoSEQ multiplex PCR assay. For the multiplex PCR, a mixture combining 60 forward primers for TCR Vbeta segments and 13 reverse primers for TCR Jbeta segments was used. Amplification of the CDR3 region of rearranged TCR beta genes was performed with a multiplex PCR assay on genomic DNA. Amplified TCR beta libraries were sequenced as 87-base-pair reads on the Illumina HiSeq System. The original pipeline was this. A later analysis counted approximately 74 million unique TCR beta chains across the 600 to 850 repertoires, and 10 million to 12 million of these chains were shared by at least two donors. Raw reads were error-corrected and collapsed into unique sequences by a nearest-neighbor algorithm in which closely related sequences were merged to remove PCR and sequencing errors. Alignment of CDR3 sequences to IMGT reference sequences was used to assign V, D and J gene segments. For a sequence to be retained, at least a six-nucleotide match to both a V gene segment and a J gene segment was required. A rearrangement counted as productive if the CDR3 had no stop codons and remained in frame with V and J, and every other rearrangement counted as non-productive. CDR3 was defined according to IMGT convention as the region running from the second conserved V-encoded cysteine to the conserved J-encoded phenylalanine. Sequences without an unambiguous match to a single V gene segment were excluded from the earlier analysis of 587 of the donors. In an earlier analysis of about 590 of the donors, a V segment was called functional when productive rearrangements were above 56.7%, and segregating when the standard deviation between donors exceeded 5%. A statistical classification framework was developed to diagnose cytomegalovirus status using the catalog of TCR beta chain sequences. A later analysis assigned V and J genes by comparing TCR nucleotide sequences with IMGT/GENE-DB human TR gene sequences. Using the TCRdist pipeline, a later analysis assigned CDR3 sequences along with most-parsimonious VDJ recombination scenarios. In a later analysis, each TCR beta chain was defined by its CDR3 amino acid sequence together with its V-gene family, and reads lacking a unique V-gene family were excluded. In a later analysis, fewer than 600 highly shared, low-generation-probability nucleotide sequences were removed to address suspected cross-contamination and a sequencing artifact. In a later analysis, a clonal expansion index for each public chain was calculated from normalized within-repertoire ranks of inferred template counts. A later analysis computed generation probabilities with a VDJ recombination model fitted to out-of-frame rearrangements, and checked the results against IGoR. In a later analysis, hypergeometric tests were used to score TCR-TCR, TCR-HLA and TCR-CMV co-occurrence, with a repertoire-size bias correction applied to TCR pairs. A later analysis estimated false discovery rates by permuting HLA or CMV assignments 20 times. In a later analysis, co-occurring TCRs were grouped using DBSCAN, and TCRdist sequence similarity was added for clustering within HLA-allele-positive subsets. For co-occurrence clustering, repertoires with fewer than 30,000 or more than 120,000 public chains were excluded, along with roughly 5 repertoires with anomalous nucleotide sharing. The source is immuneACCESS, and TCRdb retained only in-frame sequences with V and J called. Part of the clones is not carried over; for the studies checked, unresolved V genes explain less than half of this, and the remainder is unexplained. V, J and clone size were drawn from that table, and D and trimming were deduced from the DNA. The sample profile shows 150,000 to 200,000 clones; more than 65% of them were found once. Over 8% of the sample lies in the top ten.

A remark on this clone: The antigen it recognizes is unknown. No clone much larger than this one lies a single base away; base qualities are absent.

The sequenced material came from PBMCs. The source of this sequence is a man younger than 35 in good health and CMV-seropositive. This sequence uses TRBV27 and TRBJ2-1, with TRBD1 identical over 11 junction bases. The sequenced DNA: TGTGCCAGCAGTTTTGGGACAGGGGGTCGAAATGAGCAGTTCTTC. This yields the protein CASSFGTGGRNEQFF.